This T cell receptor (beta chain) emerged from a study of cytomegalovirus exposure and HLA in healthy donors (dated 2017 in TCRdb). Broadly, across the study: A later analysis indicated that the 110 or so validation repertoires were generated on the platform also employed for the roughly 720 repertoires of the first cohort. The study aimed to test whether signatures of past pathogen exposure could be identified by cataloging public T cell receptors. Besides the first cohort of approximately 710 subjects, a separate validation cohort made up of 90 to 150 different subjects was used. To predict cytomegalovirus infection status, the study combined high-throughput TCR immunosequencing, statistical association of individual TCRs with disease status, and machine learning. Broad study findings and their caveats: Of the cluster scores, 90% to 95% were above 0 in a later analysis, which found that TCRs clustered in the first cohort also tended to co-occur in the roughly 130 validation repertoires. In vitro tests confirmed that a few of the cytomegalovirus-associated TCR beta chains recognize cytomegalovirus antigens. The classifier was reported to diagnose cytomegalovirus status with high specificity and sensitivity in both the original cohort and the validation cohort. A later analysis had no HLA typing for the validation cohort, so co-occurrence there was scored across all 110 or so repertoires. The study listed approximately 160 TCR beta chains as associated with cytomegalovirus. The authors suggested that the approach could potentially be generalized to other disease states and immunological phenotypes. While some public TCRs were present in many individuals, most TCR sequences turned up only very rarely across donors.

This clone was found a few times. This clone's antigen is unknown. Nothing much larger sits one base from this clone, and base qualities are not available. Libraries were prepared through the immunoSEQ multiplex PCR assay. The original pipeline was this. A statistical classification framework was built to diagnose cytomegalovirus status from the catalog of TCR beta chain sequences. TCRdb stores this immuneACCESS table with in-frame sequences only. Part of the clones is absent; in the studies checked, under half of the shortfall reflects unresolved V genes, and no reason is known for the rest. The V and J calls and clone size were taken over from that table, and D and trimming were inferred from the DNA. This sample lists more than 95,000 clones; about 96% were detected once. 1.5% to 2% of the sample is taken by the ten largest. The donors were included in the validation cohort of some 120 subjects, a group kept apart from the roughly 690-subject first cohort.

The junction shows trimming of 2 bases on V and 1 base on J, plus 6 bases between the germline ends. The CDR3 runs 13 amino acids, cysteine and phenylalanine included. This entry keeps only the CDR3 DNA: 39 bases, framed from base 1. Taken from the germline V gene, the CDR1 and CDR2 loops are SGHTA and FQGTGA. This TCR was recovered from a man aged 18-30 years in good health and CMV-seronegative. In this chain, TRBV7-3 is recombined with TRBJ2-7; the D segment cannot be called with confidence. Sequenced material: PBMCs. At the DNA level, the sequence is TGTGCCAGCAGCTTAGCGTCTTCCTACGAGCAGTACTTC. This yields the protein CASSLASSYEQYF.